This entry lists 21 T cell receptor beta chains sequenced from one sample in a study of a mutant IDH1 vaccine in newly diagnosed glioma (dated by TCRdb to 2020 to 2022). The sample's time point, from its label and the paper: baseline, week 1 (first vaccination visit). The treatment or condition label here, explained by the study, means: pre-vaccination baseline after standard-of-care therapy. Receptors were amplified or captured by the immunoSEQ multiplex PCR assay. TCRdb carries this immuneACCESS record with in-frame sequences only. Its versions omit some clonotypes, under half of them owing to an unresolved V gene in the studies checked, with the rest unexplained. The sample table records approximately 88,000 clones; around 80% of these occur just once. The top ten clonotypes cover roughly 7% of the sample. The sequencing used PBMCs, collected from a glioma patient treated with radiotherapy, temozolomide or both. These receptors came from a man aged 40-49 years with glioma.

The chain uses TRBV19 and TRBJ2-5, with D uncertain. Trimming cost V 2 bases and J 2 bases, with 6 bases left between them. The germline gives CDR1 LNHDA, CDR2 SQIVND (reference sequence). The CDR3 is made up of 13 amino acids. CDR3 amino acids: CASSINWQETQYF. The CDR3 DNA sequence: TGTGCCAGTAGTATAAACTGGCAAGAGACCCAGTACTTC.

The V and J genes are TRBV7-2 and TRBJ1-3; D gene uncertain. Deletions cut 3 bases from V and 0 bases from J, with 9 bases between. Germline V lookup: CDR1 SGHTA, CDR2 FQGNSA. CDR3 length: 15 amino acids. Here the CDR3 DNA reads TGTGCCAGCAGCTTGGGCCCGAGCTCTGGAAACACCATATATTTT. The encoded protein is CASSLGPSSGNTIYF. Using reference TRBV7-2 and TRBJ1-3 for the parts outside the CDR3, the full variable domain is GAGVSQSPSNKVTEKGKDVELRCDPISGHTALYWYRQSLGQGLEFLIYFQGNSAPDKSGLPSDRFSAERTGGSVSTLTIQRTQQEDSAVYLCASSLGPSSGNTIYFGEGSWLTVV.

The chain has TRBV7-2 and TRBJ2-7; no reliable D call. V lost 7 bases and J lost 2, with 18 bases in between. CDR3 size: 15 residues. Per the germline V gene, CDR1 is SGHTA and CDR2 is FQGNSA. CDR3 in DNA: TGTGCCAGCACCACGAAGGTATCTGACCCCTACGAGCAGTACTTC. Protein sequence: CASTTKVSDPYEQYF.

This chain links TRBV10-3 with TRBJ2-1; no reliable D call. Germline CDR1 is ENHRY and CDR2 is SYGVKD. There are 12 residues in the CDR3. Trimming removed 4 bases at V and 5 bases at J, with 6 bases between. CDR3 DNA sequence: TGTGCCATCAGTGTCAAGGACAATGAGCAGTTCTTC. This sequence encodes CAISVKDNEQFF.

The chain's CDR3 is CASDGGLKDTQYF. DNA for the CDR3: TGTGCCAGCGACGGGGGGCTTAAAGATACGCAGTATTTT. The rearrangement links TRBV28 to TRBJ2-3, with TRBD2 as a possible D gene (7 bases). CDR1 and CDR2 (germline): MDHEN, SYDVKM. The CDR3 length is 13 residues. V was trimmed by 8 bases and J by 5 bases, leaving 14 bases between them.

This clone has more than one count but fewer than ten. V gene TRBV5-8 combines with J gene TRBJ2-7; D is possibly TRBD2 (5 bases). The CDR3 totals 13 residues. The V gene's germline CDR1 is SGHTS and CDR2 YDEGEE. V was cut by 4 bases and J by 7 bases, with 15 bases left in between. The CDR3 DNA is TGTGCCAGCAGCGTGGCTAGGACGGGGGAGCAGTACTTC. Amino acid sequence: CASSVARTGEQYF.

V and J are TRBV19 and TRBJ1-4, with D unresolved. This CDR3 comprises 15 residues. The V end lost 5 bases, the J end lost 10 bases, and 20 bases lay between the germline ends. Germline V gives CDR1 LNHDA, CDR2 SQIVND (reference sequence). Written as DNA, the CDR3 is TGTGCCAGTAGTCCCCCAGGAGCCCCTTGGGGAAAACTGTTTTTT. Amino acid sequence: CASSPPGAPWGKLFF.

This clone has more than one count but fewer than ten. The CDR3 protein is CASSDGGSPLHF. In DNA, the CDR3 is TGTGCCAGCAGTGACGGGGGTTCACCCCTCCACTTT. The chain has TRBV6-4 and TRBJ1-6, with a weak D call TRBD1 (5 bases). The CDR3 runs 12 residues. CDR1 is MRHNA, CDR2 SNTAGT, per germline. V lost 2 bases, J lost 9 bases, and 5 bases lay in between.

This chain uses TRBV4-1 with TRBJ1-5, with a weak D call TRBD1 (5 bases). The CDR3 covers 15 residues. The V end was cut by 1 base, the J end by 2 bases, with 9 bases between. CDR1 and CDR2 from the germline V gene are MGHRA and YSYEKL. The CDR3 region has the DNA TGCGCCAGCAGCCAAGGAGCGGGGGGCAATCAGCCCCAGCATTTT. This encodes CASSQGAGGNQPQHF.

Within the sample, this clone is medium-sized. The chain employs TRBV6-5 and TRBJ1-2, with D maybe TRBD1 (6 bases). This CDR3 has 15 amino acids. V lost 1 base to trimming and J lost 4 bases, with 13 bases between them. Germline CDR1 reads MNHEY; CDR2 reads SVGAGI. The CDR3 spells CASSYLGHTSYGYTF. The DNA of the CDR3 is TGTGCCAGCAGTTACTTGGGACATACTAGCTATGGCTACACCTTC.

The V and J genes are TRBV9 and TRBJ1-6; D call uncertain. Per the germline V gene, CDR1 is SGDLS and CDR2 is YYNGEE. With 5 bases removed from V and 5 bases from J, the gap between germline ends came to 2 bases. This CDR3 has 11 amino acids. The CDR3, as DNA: TGTGCCAGCAGAAATAATTCACCCCTCCACTTT. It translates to CASRNNSPLHF.

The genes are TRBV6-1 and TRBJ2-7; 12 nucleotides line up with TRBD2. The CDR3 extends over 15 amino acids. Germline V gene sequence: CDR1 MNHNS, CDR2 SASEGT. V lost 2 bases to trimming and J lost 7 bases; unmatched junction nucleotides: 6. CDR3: CASSERLAGAGEQYF. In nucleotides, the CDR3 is TGTGCCAGCAGTGAAAGACTAGCGGGGGCAGGGGAGCAGTACTTC.

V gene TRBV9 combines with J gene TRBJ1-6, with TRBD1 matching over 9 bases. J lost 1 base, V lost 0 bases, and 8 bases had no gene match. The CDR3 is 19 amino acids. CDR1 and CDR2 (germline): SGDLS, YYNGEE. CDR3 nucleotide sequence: TGTGCCAGCAGCGTAGTAGGGACAGGGACGAGTTCCTATAATTCACCCCTCCACTTT. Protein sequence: CASSVVGTGTSSYNSPLHF.

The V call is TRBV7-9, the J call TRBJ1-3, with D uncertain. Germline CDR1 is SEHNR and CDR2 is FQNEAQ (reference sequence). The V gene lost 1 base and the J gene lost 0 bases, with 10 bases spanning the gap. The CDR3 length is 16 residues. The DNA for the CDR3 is TGTGCCAGCAGCTTAGGACGGGTTAGCTCTGGAAACACCATATATTTT. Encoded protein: CASSLGRVSSGNTIYF.

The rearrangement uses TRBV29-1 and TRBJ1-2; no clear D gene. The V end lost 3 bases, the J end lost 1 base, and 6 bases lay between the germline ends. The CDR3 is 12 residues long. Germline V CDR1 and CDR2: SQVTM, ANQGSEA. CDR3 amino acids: CSVESRNYGYTF. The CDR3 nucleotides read TGCAGCGTTGAGAGCCGTAACTATGGCTACACCTTC. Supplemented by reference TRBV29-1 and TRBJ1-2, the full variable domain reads SAVISQKPSRDICQRGTSLTIQCQVDSQVTMMFWYRQQPGQSLTLIATANQGSEATYESGFVIDKFPISRPNLTFSTLTVSNMSPEDSSIYLCSVESRNYGYTFGSGTRLTVV.

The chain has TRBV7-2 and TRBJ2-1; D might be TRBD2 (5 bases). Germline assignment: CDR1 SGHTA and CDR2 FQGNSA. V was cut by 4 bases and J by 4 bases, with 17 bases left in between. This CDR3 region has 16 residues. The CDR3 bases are TGTGCCAGCAGCTACACGACACGGGGAAGGTACAATGAGCAGTTCTTC. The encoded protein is CASSYTTRGRYNEQFF.

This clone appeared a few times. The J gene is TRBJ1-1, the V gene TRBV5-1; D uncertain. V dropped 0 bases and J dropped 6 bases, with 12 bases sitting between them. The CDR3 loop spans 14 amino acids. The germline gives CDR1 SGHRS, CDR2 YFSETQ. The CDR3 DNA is TGCGCCAGCAGCTTGGAAGAGGGAAGGGCTGAAGCTTTCTTT. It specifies CASSLEEGRAEAFF.

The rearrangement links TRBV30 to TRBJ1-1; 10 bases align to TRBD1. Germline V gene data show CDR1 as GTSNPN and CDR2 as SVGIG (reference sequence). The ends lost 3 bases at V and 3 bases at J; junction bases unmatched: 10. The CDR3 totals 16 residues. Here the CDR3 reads CAWRRGDRGRHTEAFF. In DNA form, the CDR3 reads TGTGCCTGGAGAAGAGGCGACAGGGGGCGACACACTGAAGCTTTCTTT.

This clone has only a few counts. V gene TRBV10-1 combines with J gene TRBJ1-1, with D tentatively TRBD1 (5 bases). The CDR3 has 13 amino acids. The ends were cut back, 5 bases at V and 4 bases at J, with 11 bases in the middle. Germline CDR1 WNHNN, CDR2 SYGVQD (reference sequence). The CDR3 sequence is CASSQVGTTEAFF. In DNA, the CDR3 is TGCGCCAGCAGTCAAGTCGGGACCACTGAAGCTTTCTTT.

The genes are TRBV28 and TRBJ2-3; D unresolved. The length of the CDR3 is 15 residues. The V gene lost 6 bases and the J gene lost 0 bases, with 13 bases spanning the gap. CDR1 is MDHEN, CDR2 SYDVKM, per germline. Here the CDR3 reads CASRWSRASTDTQYF. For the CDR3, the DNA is TGTGCCAGCAGATGGAGTAGGGCTAGCACAGATACGCAGTATTTT.

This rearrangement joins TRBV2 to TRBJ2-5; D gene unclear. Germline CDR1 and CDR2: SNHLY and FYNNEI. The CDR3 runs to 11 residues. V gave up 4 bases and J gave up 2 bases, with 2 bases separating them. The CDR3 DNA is TGTGCCAGCAGTGTTCAAGAGACCCAGTACTTC. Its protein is CASSVQETQYF.